This entry lists 14 T cell receptor beta chains sequenced from one sample in a study of PD-L1 blockade in urothelial cancer. Assay: immunoSEQ multiplex PCR; the TCRdb copy retains only in-frame clones and omits some. The sample consists of about 51,000 clones, around 87% of them appearing once. Sequencing was performed on PBMCs, taken around atezolizumab (anti-PD-L1) treatment. Every receptor here comes from a man in his sixties with urothelial cancer.

The V gene is TRBV7-3, the J gene TRBJ2-2, with 7 positions matching TRBD2. The ends lost 4 bases at V and 5 bases at J; junction bases unmatched: 1. There are 13 residues in the CDR3. Looked up from germline, CDR1 is SGHTA and CDR2 is FQGTGA. CDR3 in DNA: TGTGCCAGCAGCTGGGACTATACCGGGGAGCTGTTTTTT. It specifies CASSWDYTGELFF.

V usage is TRBV2 and J usage is TRBJ2-5, with 7 bases that match TRBD2. The germline gives CDR1 SNHLY, CDR2 FYNNEI. This CDR3 has 13 residues. V trimming: 4 bases; J trimming: 7 bases; junction bases outside the gene matches: 6. The CDR3 nucleotides are TGTGCCAGCAGTGTCACAAGGGAGGGGACCCAGTACTTC. This gives the protein CASSVTREGTQYF.

The chain is built from TRBV5-1 and TRBJ1-2; 7 nucleotides align to TRBD1. V was pared by 2 bases and J by 6 bases, with 10 bases of the junction left unmatched. Germline loops: CDR1 SGHRS, CDR2 YFSETQ. The CDR3 consists of 15 residues. CDR3 nucleotides: TGCGCCAGCAGCTTCACAGGGGCTTCCTCTCATGGCTACACCTTC. Amino acids: CASSFTGASSHGYTF.

The gene calls are TRBV4-1 and TRBJ1-3; perhaps TRBD1 as D (5 bases). The V and J ends lost 6 bases and 0 bases respectively, with 12 bases between them. CDR3 length: 15 amino acids. Germline CDR1 is MGHRA and CDR2 is YSYEKL. CDR3 loop: CASSFVQGSGNTIYF. CDR3 coding DNA: TGCGCCAGCAGTTTCGTCCAGGGCTCTGGAAACACCATATATTTT.

The genes are TRBV5-3 and TRBJ1-5; D unclear. TRBV5-3 is treated as an ORF (open reading frame) with a function not yet certain. Trimming cost V 10 bases and J 2 bases, with 16 bases left between them. This CDR3 is 14 amino acids long. CDR3 residues: CAGIDRGGNQPQHF. The CDR3 DNA reads TGTGCCGGAATCGATCGGGGTGGCAATCAGCCCCAGCATTTT.

This clone has only one observation. This chain links TRBV7-2 with TRBJ2-1, with TRBD2 matching over 9 bases. This CDR3 contains 16 residues. Germline V gene lookup returns CDR1 SGHTA and CDR2 FQGNSA. J was trimmed by 4 bases and V by 0 bases; bases with no gene match: 4. DNA of the CDR3: TGTGCCAGCAGCTTAGCGCCTAGCGGGATTTACAATGAGCAGTTCTTC. Translated, it gives CASSLAPSGIYNEQFF.

The gene calls are TRBV9 and TRBJ2-3; 10 bases align to TRBD2. Losses at the gene ends were 3 bases for V and 7 bases for J; bases not matched to a gene: 14. This CDR3 region has 17 residues. Germline V gives CDR1 SGDLS, CDR2 YYNGEE. CDR3 in DNA: TGTGCCAGCAGCGGTACCAGGCTAGCGGGAGTCTCTTATACGCAGTATTTT. Encoded protein: CASSGTRLAGVSYTQYF.

The chain couples TRBV6-5 to TRBJ1-1; perhaps TRBD1 as D (5 bases). CDR3 length: 14 amino acids. V lost 6 bases to trimming and J lost 1 base, with 12 bases between them. The germline V gene has CDR1 MNHEY and CDR2 SVGAGI. CDR3 protein: CASRGTTGNTEAFF. The CDR3 coding sequence is TGTGCCAGCAGAGGAACTACAGGGAACACTGAAGCTTTCTTT.

The J gene is TRBJ1-4, the V gene TRBV30; D remains unclear. V shed 2 bases and J shed 8 bases, with 15 bases lying between them. The CDR3 has 14 amino acids. From germline, CDR1 is GTSNPN and CDR2 SVGIG (reference sequence). The CDR3 bases are TGTGCCTGGAGTCTCGTCCCGGGTGTCGAAAAACTGTTTTTT. Translation: CAWSLVPGVEKLFF.

The sample holds one count of this clone. The chain combines TRBV28 with TRBJ2-7, with D perhaps matching TRBD1 (6 bases). CDR3 length: 13 residues. Germline CDR1 and CDR2: MDHEN and SYDVKM. The V end lost 9 bases, the J end lost 3 bases, and 15 bases lay between the germline ends. CDR3 coding DNA: TGTGCCAGTACCGGGACACAGAACTACGAGCAGTACTTC. This sequence encodes CASTGTQNYEQYF.

A single count supports this clone. The V and J genes are TRBV5-1 and TRBJ2-7; 8 bases are shared with TRBD1. This CDR3 region has 13 residues. With V trimmed by 4 bases and J by 5 bases, 5 bases remained unmatched. Germline V gene data show CDR1 as SGHRS and CDR2 as YFSETQ. The CDR3 loop is CASSKDRVNEQYF. The CDR3 DNA reads as TGCGCCAGCAGCAAGGACAGGGTGAACGAGCAGTACTTC.

The chain is built from TRBV19 and TRBJ1-1, with 9 nucleotides matching TRBD1. Per the germline V gene, CDR1 is LNHDA and CDR2 is SQIVND (reference sequence). Trimming cost V 5 bases and J 1 base; bases outside gene matches: 8. The CDR3 runs 16 residues. The CDR3 nucleotides are TGTGCCAGTAGTCCGGGGACAGGGCGAACGAACACTGAAGCTTTCTTT. Translating gives CASSPGTGRTNTEAFF.

The rearrangement uses TRBV7-9 and TRBJ1-4, with 8 bases aligning to TRBD1. CDR1 is SEHNR and CDR2 is FQNEAQ in the germline V gene (reference sequence). Unmatched junction bases numbered 10, after V lost 6 bases and J lost 4 bases. The CDR3 has 16 residues. The CDR3 spells CASSLQGVALNEKLFF. The CDR3 DNA sequence: TGTGCCAGCAGTTTACAGGGGGTGGCTCTTAATGAAAAACTGTTTTTT.

The rearrangement links TRBV6-5 to TRBJ2-1; TRBD2 agrees at 15 bases. The CDR3 runs to 15 residues. Germline values: CDR1 MNHEY, CDR2 SVGAGI. With V trimmed by 4 bases and J by 9 bases, 4 bases remained unmatched. The CDR3 bases are TGTGCCAGCAGTTTTCCGGGACTAGCGGGAGGTGAGCAGTTCTTC. This gives the protein CASSFPGLAGGEQFF.